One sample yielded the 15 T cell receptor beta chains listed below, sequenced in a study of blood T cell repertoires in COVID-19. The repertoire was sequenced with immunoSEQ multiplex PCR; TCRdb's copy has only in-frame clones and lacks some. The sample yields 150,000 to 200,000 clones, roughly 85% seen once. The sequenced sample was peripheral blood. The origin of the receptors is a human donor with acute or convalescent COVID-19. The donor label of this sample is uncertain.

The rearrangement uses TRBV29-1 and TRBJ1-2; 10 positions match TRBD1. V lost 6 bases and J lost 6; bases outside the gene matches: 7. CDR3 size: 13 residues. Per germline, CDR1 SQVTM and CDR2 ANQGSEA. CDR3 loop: CSVMTGTGDGYTF. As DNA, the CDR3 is TGCAGCGTAATGACCGGGACAGGGGATGGCTACACCTTC.

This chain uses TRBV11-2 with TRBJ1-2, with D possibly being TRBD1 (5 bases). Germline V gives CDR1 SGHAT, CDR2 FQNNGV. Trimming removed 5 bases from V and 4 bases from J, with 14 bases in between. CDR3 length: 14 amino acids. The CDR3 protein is CASSSIRGGYGYTF. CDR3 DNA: TGTGCCAGCAGCAGTATTAGGGGTGGCTATGGCTACACCTTC.

The CDR3 nucleotides are TGTGCCAGCACCCCCTCCCGGACAGGGGAGACTGAAGCTTTCTTT. It specifies CASTPSRTGETEAFF. The chain joins TRBV7-2 to TRBJ1-1; TRBD1 agrees at 9 bases. The CDR3 runs 15 residues. Germline CDR1 SGHTA, CDR2 FQGNSA. V lost 7 bases, J lost 5 bases, and 11 bases stayed unmatched.

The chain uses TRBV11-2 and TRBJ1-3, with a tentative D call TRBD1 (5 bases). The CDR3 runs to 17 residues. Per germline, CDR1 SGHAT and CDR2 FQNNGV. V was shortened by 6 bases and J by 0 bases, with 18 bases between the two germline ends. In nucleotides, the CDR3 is TGTGCCAGCAGTACCCGAAGGCGACAGATCTCTGGAAACACCATATATTTT. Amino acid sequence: CASSTRRRQISGNTIYF.

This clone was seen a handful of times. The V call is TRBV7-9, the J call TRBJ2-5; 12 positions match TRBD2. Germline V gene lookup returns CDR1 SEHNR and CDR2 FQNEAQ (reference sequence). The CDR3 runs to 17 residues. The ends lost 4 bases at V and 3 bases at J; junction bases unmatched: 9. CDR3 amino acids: CASSYFPRTSGEETQYF. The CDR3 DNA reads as TGTGCCAGCAGCTATTTCCCCCGGACTAGCGGGGAAGAGACCCAGTACTTC.

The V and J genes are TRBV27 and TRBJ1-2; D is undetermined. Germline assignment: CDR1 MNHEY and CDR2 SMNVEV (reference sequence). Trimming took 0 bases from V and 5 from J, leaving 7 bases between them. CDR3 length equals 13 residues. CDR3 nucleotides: TGTGCCAGCAGTTTATCGTCAGATTATGGCTACACCTTC. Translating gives CASSLSSDYGYTF.

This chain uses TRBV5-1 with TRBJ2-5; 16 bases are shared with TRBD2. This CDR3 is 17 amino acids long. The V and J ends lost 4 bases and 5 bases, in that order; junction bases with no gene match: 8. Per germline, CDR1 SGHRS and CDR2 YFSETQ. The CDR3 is CASSPGTSGGARETQYF. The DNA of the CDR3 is TGCGCCAGCAGCCCCGGGACTAGCGGGGGGGCAAGGGAGACCCAGTACTTC.

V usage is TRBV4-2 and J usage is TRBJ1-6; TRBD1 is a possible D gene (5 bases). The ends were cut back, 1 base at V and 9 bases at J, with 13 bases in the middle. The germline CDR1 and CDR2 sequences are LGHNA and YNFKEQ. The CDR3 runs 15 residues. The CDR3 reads CASSQVSGLSSPLHF. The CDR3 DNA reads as TGTGCCAGCAGCCAAGTATCAGGGTTAAGTTCACCCCTCCACTTT.

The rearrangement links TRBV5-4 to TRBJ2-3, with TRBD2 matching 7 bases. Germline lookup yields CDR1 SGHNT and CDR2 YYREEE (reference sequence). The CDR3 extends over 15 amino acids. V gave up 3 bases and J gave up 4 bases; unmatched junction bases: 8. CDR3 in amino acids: CASSSLQSGADTQYF. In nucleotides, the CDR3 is TGTGCCAGCAGCTCCCTTCAAAGCGGGGCAGATACGCAGTATTTT.

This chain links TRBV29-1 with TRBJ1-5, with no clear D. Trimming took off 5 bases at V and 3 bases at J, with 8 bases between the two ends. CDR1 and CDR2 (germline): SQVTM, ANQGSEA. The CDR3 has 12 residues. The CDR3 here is CSVQGPNQPQHF. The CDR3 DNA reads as TGCAGCGTTCAAGGGCCCAATCAGCCCCAGCATTTT.

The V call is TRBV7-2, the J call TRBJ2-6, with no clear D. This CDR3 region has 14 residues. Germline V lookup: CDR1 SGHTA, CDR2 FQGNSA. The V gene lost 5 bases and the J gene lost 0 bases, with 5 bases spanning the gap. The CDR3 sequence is CASSPFSGANVLTF. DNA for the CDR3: TGTGCCAGCAGCCCTTTCTCTGGGGCCAACGTCCTGACTTTC.

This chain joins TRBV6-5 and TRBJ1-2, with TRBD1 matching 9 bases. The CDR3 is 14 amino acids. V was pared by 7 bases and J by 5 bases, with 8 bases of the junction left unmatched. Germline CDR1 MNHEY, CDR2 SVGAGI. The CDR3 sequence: CASKPGQGAYGYTF. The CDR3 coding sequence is TGTGCCAGCAAGCCGGGACAGGGCGCTTATGGCTACACCTTC.

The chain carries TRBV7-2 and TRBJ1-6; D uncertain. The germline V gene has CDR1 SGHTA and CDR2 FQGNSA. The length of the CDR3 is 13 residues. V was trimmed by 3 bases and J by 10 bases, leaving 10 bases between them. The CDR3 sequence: CASSFNSGSPLHF. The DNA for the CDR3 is TGTGCCAGCAGCTTCAATTCGGGGTCACCCCTCCACTTT.

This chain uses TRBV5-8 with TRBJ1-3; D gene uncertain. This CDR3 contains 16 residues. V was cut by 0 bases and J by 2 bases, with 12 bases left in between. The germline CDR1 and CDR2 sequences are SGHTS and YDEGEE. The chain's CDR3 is CASSLGGGGTGNTIYF. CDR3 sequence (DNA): TGTGCCAGCAGCTTGGGTGGCGGAGGTACTGGAAACACCATATATTTT.

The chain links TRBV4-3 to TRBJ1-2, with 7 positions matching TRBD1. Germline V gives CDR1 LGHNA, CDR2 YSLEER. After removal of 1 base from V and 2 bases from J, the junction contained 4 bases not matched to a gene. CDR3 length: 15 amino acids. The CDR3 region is CASSQAAGQNYGYTF. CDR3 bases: TGCGCCAGCAGCCAAGCTGCGGGACAGAACTATGGCTACACCTTC.